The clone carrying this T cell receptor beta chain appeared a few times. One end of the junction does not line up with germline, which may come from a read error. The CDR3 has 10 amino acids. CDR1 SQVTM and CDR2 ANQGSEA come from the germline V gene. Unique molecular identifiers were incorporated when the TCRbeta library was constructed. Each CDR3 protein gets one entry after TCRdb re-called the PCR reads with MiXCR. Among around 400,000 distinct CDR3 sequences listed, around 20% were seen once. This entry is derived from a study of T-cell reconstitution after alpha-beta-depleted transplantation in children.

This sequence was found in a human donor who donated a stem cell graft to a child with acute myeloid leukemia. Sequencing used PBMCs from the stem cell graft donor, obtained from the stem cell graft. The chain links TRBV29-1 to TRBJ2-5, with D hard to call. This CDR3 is CSVEDGGRDF. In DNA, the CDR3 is TGCAGCGTTGAAGATGGCGGCCGGGACTTC.